These T cell receptor beta chains were read from a single sample in a study of blood T cell repertoires in COVID-19. TCRdb's copy holds only in-frame clones and misses some; the assay was immunoSEQ multiplex PCR. In the table there are 210,000 or so clones, around 88% of which are singletons. Sequencing used peripheral blood. These receptors were taken from a man aged 50 to 59 with active or convalescent COVID-19. Both conserved end residues are trimmed from each CDR3. The order of the fields is D gene, J gene, V gene, CDR3 length, CDR3 protein. The D gene is left open where the match is weak.

d_gene: NA; j_gene: TRBJ1-1; v_gene: TRBV10-3; len: 11; CDR3aa: AIRGQIGTEAF
d_gene: NA; j_gene: TRBJ2-7; v_gene: TRBV12-1; len: 13; CDR3aa: ASSPEGTSNYEQY
d_gene: TRBD1; j_gene: TRBJ2-7; v_gene: TRBV5-1; len: 12; CDR3aa: ASRRQGFDYEQY
d_gene: NA; j_gene: TRBJ1-1; v_gene: TRBV6-4; len: 11; CDR3aa: ASSAREDTEAF
d_gene: NA; j_gene: TRBJ2-3; v_gene: TRBV3-1/TRBV3-2; len: 14; CDR3aa: ASSHSPGKSPDTQY
d_gene: TRBD1; j_gene: TRBJ1-2; v_gene: TRBV19; len: 14; CDR3aa: ASSIVVPGGSNGYT
d_gene: TRBD2; j_gene: TRBJ2-1; v_gene: TRBV11-2; len: 14; CDR3aa: ASSLESSGGDNEQF
d_gene: TRBD1; j_gene: TRBJ2-5; v_gene: TRBV4-2; len: 12; CDR3aa: ASSQETGVGTQY
d_gene: TRBD2; j_gene: TRBJ2-7; v_gene: TRBV4-1; len: 15; CDR3aa: ASSQVDGGDYSYEQY
d_gene: NA; j_gene: TRBJ1-3; v_gene: TRBV5-8; len: 14; CDR3aa: ASSDLDSLSGNTIY
d_gene: NA; j_gene: TRBJ2-7; v_gene: TRBV19; len: 13; CDR3aa: ASSIGRGYTYEQY
d_gene: TRBD1; j_gene: TRBJ2-7; v_gene: TRBV6-2/TRBV6-3; len: 12; CDR3aa: ASSYMDRGYEQY
d_gene: NA; j_gene: TRBJ1-3; v_gene: TRBV6-5; len: 14; CDR3aa: ASSYIGLSSGNTIY
d_gene: NA; j_gene: TRBJ1-5; v_gene: TRBV3-1/TRBV3-2; len: 12; CDR3aa: ASSLGRVNQPQH
d_gene: TRBD2; j_gene: TRBJ2-2; v_gene: TRBV7-2; len: 14; CDR3aa: ASRPTGTTNTGELF
d_gene: NA; j_gene: TRBJ2-7; v_gene: TRBV11-3; len: 11; CDR3aa: ASSLGRAYEQY
d_gene: TRBD1; j_gene: TRBJ2-5; v_gene: TRBV10-1; len: 12; CDR3aa: ASSDQGVRETQY
d_gene: TRBD1; j_gene: TRBJ1-2; v_gene: TRBV29-1; len: 10; CDR3aa: SVRTGGDGYT
d_gene: TRBD1; j_gene: TRBJ2-4; v_gene: TRBV19; len: 11; CDR3aa: ASSLDRGNIQY
d_gene: NA; j_gene: TRBJ1-3; v_gene: TRBV9; len: 14; CDR3aa: ASSVRSPREGNTIY
d_gene: NA; j_gene: TRBJ2-2; v_gene: TRBV28; len: 16; CDR3aa: ASSLGPDTGSGTGELF